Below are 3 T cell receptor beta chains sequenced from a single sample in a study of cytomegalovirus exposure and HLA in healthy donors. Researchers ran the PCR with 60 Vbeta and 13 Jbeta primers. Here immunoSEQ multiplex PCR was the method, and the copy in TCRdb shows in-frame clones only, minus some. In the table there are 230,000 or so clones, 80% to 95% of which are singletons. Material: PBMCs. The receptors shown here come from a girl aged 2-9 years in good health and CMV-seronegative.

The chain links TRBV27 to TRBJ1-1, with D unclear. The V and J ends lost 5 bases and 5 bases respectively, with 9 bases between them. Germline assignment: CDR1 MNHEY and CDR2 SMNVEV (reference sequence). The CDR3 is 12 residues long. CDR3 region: CASSSGGTEAFF. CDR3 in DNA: TGTGCCAGCAGTAGCGGAGGGACTGAAGCTTTCTTT.

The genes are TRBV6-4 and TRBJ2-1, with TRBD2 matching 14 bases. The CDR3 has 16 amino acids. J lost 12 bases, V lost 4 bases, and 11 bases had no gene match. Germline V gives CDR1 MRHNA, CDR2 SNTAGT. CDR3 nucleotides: TGTGCCAGCAGTGTAACCGGGACTAGCGGGAGTCTCAGGCAGTTCTTC. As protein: CASSVTGTSGSLRQFF.

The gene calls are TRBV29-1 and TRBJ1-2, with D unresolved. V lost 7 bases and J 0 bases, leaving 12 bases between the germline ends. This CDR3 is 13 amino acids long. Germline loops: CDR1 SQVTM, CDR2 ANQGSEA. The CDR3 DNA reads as TGCAGCGCTCAGACGGAGACTAACTATGGCTACACCTTC. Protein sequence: CSAQTETNYGYTF.